This is a list of T cell receptor beta chains from one sample in a study of CD8 T cells in ankylosing spondylitis. TCRdb processed the 5' RACE reads anew with MiXCR; each CDR3 protein has one entry. This table has around 210,000 distinct CDR3 sequences, approximately 7.6% appearing once. The specimen was blood, either unsorted or a sorted T cell fraction (not recorded which). The receptors originated from a female donor with ankylosing spondylitis or in good health (not recorded which). The CDR3 runs from the conserved cysteine through the conserved F or W. Each record gives: clone size, D gene, V gene, CDR3 length, J gene, CDR3 DNA, CDR3 protein. The D gene is left open where the match is weak. A row's size may be missing; if present it is once, few, many or a size class.

-	-	TRBV19	15	TRBJ1-1	TGTGCCAGTATACGGACCTGGGGGTCGGACACTGAAGCTTTCTTT	CASIRTWGSDTEAFF
many	-	TRBV4-3	18	TRBJ1-5	TGCGCCAGCAGCCAAGATCGGGCAAGGGAGGGGTTTGATCAGCCCCAGCATTTT	CASSQDRAREGFDQPQHF
many	TRBD2	TRBV4-3	18	TRBJ2-6	TGCGCCAGCAGCCAAGTGTCTAGCGGAACCTCTGGGGCCAACGTCCTGACTTTC	CASSQVSSGTSGANVLTF
many	TRBD2	TRBV15	16	TRBJ2-4	TGTGCCACCAGCGGCCTAGCGGGACTCGCCAAAAACATTCAGTACTTC	CATSGLAGLAKNIQYF
many	TRBD2	TRBV7-2	15	TRBJ2-7	TGTGCCAGCAGCGGGACTAGCGGGAGGGCCTACGAGCAGTACTTC	CASSGTSGRAYEQYF
many	TRBD2	TRBV9	14	TRBJ2-1	TGTGCCAGCAGCGTCGGGGGGGGGACGAATGAGCAGTTCTTC	CASSVGGGTNEQFF
many	-	TRBV20-1	16	TRBJ2-3	TGCAGTGCTCAACGGGGCGGGGTACTGCTCACAGATACGCAGTATTTT	CSAQRGGVLLTDTQYF
many	-	TRBV20-1	17	TRBJ1-1	TGCAGTGCCGGACTCTGGACCGGAACGGGGGGGGACACTGAAGCTTTCTTT	CSAGLWTGTGGDTEAFF
many	-	TRBV7-2	13	TRBJ2-3	TGTGCCAGCAGTCCCGGGACTCCTTATACGCAGTATTTT	CASSPGTPYTQYF
many	-	TRBV4-2	14	TRBJ1-1	TGTGCCAGCAGCCAAGGGGAGATGAACACTGAAGCTTTCTTT	CASSQGEMNTEAFF
-	-	TRBV7-2	13	TRBJ2-7	TGTGCCAGCTCCTCGGACCCCTCCTACGAGCAGTACTTC	CASSSDPSYEQYF
many	TRBD1	TRBV9	16	TRBJ2-2	TGTGCCAGCAGCGCTCCAGGACAGGGGGCAGTCGGGGAGCTGTTTTTT	CASSAPGQGAVGELFF
many	-	TRBV6-6	12	TRBJ1-1	TGTGCCAGCAGTTACGCCCCGGACGAAGCTTTCTTT	CASSYAPDEAFF
many	-	TRBV6-1	17	TRBJ2-1	TGTGCCAGCAGCAGTTACCGGGGGCGGGCCGATTACAATGAGCAGTTCTTC	CASSSYRGRADYNEQFF
many	TRBD2	TRBV3-1	16	TRBJ2-2	TGTGCCAGCAGCCTCGGACTAGCGGGAGGCCCCGGGGAGCTGTTTTTT	CASSLGLAGGPGELFF
many	TRBD2	TRBV5-5	13	TRBJ2-7	TGTGCCAGCAGCTTTACTAGCGGAATAGAGCAGTACTTC	CASSFTSGIEQYF
-	TRBD2	TRBV7-2	16	TRBJ2-3	TGTGCCAGCAGCCCTTACGCTAGCGGGAGCACAGATACGCAGTATTTT	CASSPYASGSTDTQYF
-	TRBD1	TRBV7-2	13	TRBJ2-7	TGTGCCAGCAGTATACAGGGGAACTACGAGCAGTACTTC	CASSIQGNYEQYF
many	-	TRBV7-7	14	TRBJ2-5	TGTGCCAGCAGCTTATCCGGGCTTGGGGAGACCCAGTACTTC	CASSLSGLGETQYF
-	TRBD2	TRBV7-9	15	TRBJ2-1	TGTGCCAGCAGCTCCGCTAGCGGGAGCCACAATGAGCAGTTCTTC	CASSSASGSHNEQFF
few	-	TRBV7-9	13	TRBJ2-1	TGTGCCAGCAGCTTAAGGGGGGAGGGTGAGCAGTTCTTC	CASSLRGEGEQFF
many	-	TRBV20-1	12	TRBJ2-5	TGCAGTGCTCCCCGGGCCCCAGAGACCCAGTACTTC	CSAPRAPETQYF
many	TRBD2	TRBV5-6	15	TRBJ2-7	TGTGCCAGCAGCTTGGAACTAGCGGGAGGTTACGAGCAGTACTTC	CASSLELAGGYEQYF
many	TRBD2	TRBV5-1	16	TRBJ2-5	TGCGCCAGCAGCCCCGGACTAGCGGGATCCCAAGAGACCCAGTACTTC	CASSPGLAGSQETQYF
few	-	TRBV9	15	TRBJ2-7	TGTGCCAGCAGCGTAGCCCCCACAGACTCCTACGAGCAGTACTTC	CASSVAPTDSYEQYF
many	-	TRBV19	13	TRBJ2-2	TGTGCCAGTAGTATAGTGGACAGCGGGGAGCTGTTTTTT	CASSIVDSGELFF
many	TRBD2	TRBV5-1	16	TRBJ2-3	TGCGCCAGCAGAGCCCACCTAGCGGCCATCCTAGATACGCAGTATTTT	CASRAHLAAILDTQYF
many	-	TRBV5-1	14	TRBJ2-5	TGCGCCAGCAGCCTGCTGGGGAGAGAAGAGACCCAGTACTTC	CASSLLGREETQYF
many	TRBD2	TRBV7-9	13	TRBJ2-2	TGTGCCAGCAGCCCTACTAGCGCCGGGGAGCTGTTTTTT	CASSPTSAGELFF
many	-	TRBV7-2	14	TRBJ1-2	TGTGCCAGCGGACGACAGTACGCGAACTATGGCTACACCTTC	CASGRQYANYGYTF
many	-	TRBV9	11	TRBJ1-2	TGTGCCAGCAGCGCTAACTATGGCTACACCTTC	CASSANYGYTF
many	-	TRBV14	13	TRBJ2-2	TGTGCCAGCAGCCACAGTACCACCGGGGAGCTGTTTTTT	CASSHSTTGELFF
-	-	TRBV27	15	TRBJ2-2	TGTGCCAGCAGTTCGGTTAGTTGGCCCACCGGGGAGCTGTTTTTT	CASSSVSWPTGELFF
-	TRBD1	TRBV20-1	17	TRBJ2-5	TGCAGTGCTCCGAGGCGGGACAGGGGTGGTCTATTCGAGACCCAGTACTTC	CSAPRRDRGGLFETQYF
many	TRBD2	TRBV20-1	14	TRBJ2-7	TGCAGTGCTAGACCGGGACTAGCGGAATACGAGCAGTACTTC	CSARPGLAEYEQYF
many	TRBD1	TRBV5-1	14	TRBJ2-7	TGCGCCAGCAGCTTGAAAGGGGGCAGGAACGAGCAGTACTTC	CASSLKGGRNEQYF
-	-	TRBV11-2	13	TRBJ1-3	TGTGCCAGCAGCTTTCAGGGGACTAACACCATATATTTT	CASSFQGTNTIYF
-	-	TRBV7-2	12	TRBJ2-7	TGTGCCAGCAGCTTAGTCTCCTACGAGCAGCACTTC	CASSLVSYEQHF
-	-	TRBV29-1	12	TRBJ2-7	TGCAGCGTTGGTCCGGACCCCTACGAGCAGTACTTC	CSVGPDPYEQYF
many	-	TRBV12-3/TRBV12-4	14	TRBJ1-1	TGTGCCAGCAGACCTCAGGGCTGGAACACTGAAGCTTTCTTT	CASRPQGWNTEAFF
many	TRBD1	TRBV5-1	15	TRBJ2-2	TGCGCCAGCAGCTCCGGGACAGGTGTTAACGGGGAGCTGTTTTTT	CASSSGTGVNGELFF
many	TRBD2	TRBV15	16	TRBJ2-1	TGTGCCACCACACCTAGCGGAGGGGTATCCTACAATGAGCAGTTCTTC	CATTPSGGVSYNEQFF
-	TRBD1	TRBV10-3	16	TRBJ1-4	TGTGCCATCAGTGAGCAGGGGGGACAACAACGTGGAGAACTGTTTTTT	CAISEQGGQQRGELFF
many	TRBD1	TRBV6-1	15	TRBJ2-7	TGTGCCAGCCGGGGCAGGGGGTTCTTCTCCTACGAGCAGTACTTC	CASRGRGFFSYEQYF
many	TRBD1	TRBV6-5	16	TRBJ2-5	TGTGCCAGCAGTTACAGGGGACAGGGGCAACAAGAGACCCAGTACTTC	CASSYRGQGQQETQYF
many	-	TRBV7-9	14	TRBJ1-2	TGTGCCAGCAGCTCGCCCGGGACTCACTATGGCTACACCTTC	CASSSPGTHYGYTF
-	-	TRBV7-8	14	TRBJ2-5	TGTGCCAGCAGCTTAGTGGGGGGATCGGCGACCCAGTACTTC	CASSLVGGSATQYF
many	-	TRBV24-1	12	TRBJ2-1	TGTGCCACCAGTGATTCCAACAATGAGCAGTTCTTC	CATSDSNNEQFF
-	TRBD1	TRBV7-2	16	TRBJ1-6	TGTGCCAGCAGCGTCGGACAGGGATGGTTCGGTTCACCCCTCCACTTT	CASSVGQGWFGSPLHF
-	TRBD2	TRBV7-2	15	TRBJ2-5	TGTGCCAGCAGCTTACTAGCGGGATTCCAAGAGACCCAGTACTTC	CASSLLAGFQETQYF
many	-	TRBV20-1	12	TRBJ2-7	TGCAGTGCTAGCGGGGGCACCTACGAGCAGTACTTC	CSASGGTYEQYF
many	TRBD2	TRBV5-1	15	TRBJ2-1	TGCGCCAGCAGCTTGGCGGGACTACAAAACGATGAGCAGTTCTTC	CASSLAGLQNDEQFF
-	TRBD2	TRBV27	15	TRBJ2-2	TGTGCCAGCAGTCGACGGGAGGGGTACACCGGGGAGCTGTTTTTT	CASSRREGYTGELFF
many	TRBD2	TRBV20-1	15	TRBJ2-5	TGCAGTGCTAGAGGTCAGGTCGGGGGAGGGGAGACCCAGTACTTC	CSARGQVGGGETQYF
-	-	TRBV2	16	TRBJ1-2	TGTGCCAGCAGTGTCCTCAAAAAGGGGACAAACTATGGCTACACCTTC	CASSVLKKGTNYGYTF
many	TRBD1	TRBV7-2	15	TRBJ1-2	TGTGCCAGCAGCTTAGACCAGGGGGCTGGGGATGGCTACACCTTC	CASSLDQGAGDGYTF
many	-	TRBV7-2	14	TRBJ1-1	TGTGCCAGCAGCTTGGTGCCAATGAACACTGAAGCTTTCTTT	CASSLVPMNTEAFF
many	-	TRBV9	15	TRBJ2-2	TGTGCCAGCACCAAGACTAGTGGGTACGCCGGGGAGCTGTTTTTT	CASTKTSGYAGELFF
many	-	TRBV9	14	TRBJ2-1	TGTGCCAGCAGCGTCGCGGGGTGGGGGAATGAGCAGTTCTTC	CASSVAGWGNEQFF
many	TRBD2	TRBV20-1	14	TRBJ2-7	TGCAGTGCCGGGGGGGTAGCGGGGGCCTACGAGCAGTACTTC	CSAGGVAGAYEQYF